The sequence of this T cell receptor beta chain was determined in a study of T cells after yellow fever vaccination. Study-wide points: A weaker secondary response peaked on day 5, the primary on day 15. FACS-sorted repertoires could contain abundant clonotypes contaminating from the bulk population. Most clones from primary vaccination resurfaced after the booster (around 95% CD4, over 85% CD8).

It was through 5'RACE template switching that TCR cDNA was made, with a universal primer site and UMIs added. TCRdb itself ran the 5' RACE reads through MiXCR, one entry per CDR3 protein. The sample lists about 170,000 distinct CDR3 sequences, roughly 6.2% occurring once. This clonotype was recorded a few times. Its antigen is currently unknown. The CDR3 is 14 residues long. Germline CDR1 is SGHDT and CDR2 is YYEEEE. Trimming cost V 0 bases and J 2 bases, with 8 bases left between them. The starting material was CD4+ T cells sorted from PBMCs, obtained on the day of the first yellow fever vaccination. This clonotype was obtained from a young man who received the YFV17D yellow fever vaccine. The gene calls are TRBV5-6 and TRBJ1-2, with D possibly being TRBD1 (6 bases). The CDR3, as DNA: TGTGCCAGCAGCTTGGTCCAGGGGAACTATGGCTACACCTTC. It specifies CASSLVQGNYGYTF.